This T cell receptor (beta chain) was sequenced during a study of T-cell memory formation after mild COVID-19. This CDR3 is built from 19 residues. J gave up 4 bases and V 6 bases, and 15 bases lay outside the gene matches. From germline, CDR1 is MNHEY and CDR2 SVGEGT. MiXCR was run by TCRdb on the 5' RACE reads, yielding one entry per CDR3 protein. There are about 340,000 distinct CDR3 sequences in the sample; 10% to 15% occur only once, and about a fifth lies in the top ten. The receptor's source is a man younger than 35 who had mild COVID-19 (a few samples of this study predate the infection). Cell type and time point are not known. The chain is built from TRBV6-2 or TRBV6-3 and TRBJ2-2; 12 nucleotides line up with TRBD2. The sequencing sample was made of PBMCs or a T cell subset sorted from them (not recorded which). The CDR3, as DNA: TGTGCCAGCAGATTCGAGGGGCTAGCGGGGGGGCCGCGCACCGGGGAGCTGTTTTTT. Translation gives CASRFEGLAGGPRTGELFF.